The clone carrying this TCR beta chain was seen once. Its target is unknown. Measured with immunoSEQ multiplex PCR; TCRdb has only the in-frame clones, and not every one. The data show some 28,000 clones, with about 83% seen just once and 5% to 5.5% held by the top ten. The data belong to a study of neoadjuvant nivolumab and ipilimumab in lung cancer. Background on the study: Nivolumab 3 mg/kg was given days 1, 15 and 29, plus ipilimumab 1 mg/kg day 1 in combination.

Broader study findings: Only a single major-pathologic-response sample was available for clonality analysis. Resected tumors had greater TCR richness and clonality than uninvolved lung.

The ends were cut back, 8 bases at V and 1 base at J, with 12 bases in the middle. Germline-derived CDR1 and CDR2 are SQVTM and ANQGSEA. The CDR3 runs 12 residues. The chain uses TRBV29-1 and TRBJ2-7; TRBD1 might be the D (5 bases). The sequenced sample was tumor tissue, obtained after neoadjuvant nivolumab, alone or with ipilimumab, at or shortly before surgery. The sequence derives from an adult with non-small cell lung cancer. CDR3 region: CSITGVSYEQYF. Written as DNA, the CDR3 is TGCAGCATCACAGGTGTATCCTACGAGCAGTACTTC.